This T cell receptor beta chain was sequenced during a study of human T cells and chemical hapten exposure (dated by TCRdb to about 2021). Context from the whole study: For sensitization, 2% DPC in acetone was applied to a roughly 2 cm by roughly 2 cm area of upper inner arm skin. About 27 alopecia patients gave blood for TCR sequencing at one to four time points (pre-sensitization, 2, 6 and 24 weeks). The mostly female patient cohort included alopecia areata with under or over 50% scalp involvement, alopecia totalis and alopecia universalis. Throughout the roughly 25-week study period, patients were also given weekly therapeutic DPC doses on the scalp. Blood samples were taken from patients before sensitization (week 0) and at 2, 6 and about 24 weeks after DPC sensitization. The libraries were sequenced as a pool, and the TCR yield per sample differed mostly because of small variations in library volumes within the pool. This study followed changes in the peripheral blood TCR repertoire in vivo during primary and secondary sensitization of alopecia patients to the hapten diphenylcyclopropenone (DPC). Patch testing on the upper back used Finn chambers containing 0.01% DPC, with scoring done after 6 days according to International Contact Dermatitis Research Group standards.

This clonotype was counted ten times or more. No cognate antigen has been identified for it. No much larger clone exists at a distance of one base, and base qualities are not known. The research as a whole found: Repeated subsampling changed both the strength of the expansion versus patch-test correlation and the threshold at which that correlation became significant. Patch test score was positively correlated with the number of PT1 expanded TCRs, with significance at thresholds 8, 16 and 32 but not at 4. Expanded TCRs formed significantly more large CDR3 similarity clusters than pre-sensitization or healthy control sets, consistent with antigen-driven responses. Alopecia, a presumed autoimmune disease, was present in all patients, so the immune response of the patients might differ from that of healthy individuals. DPC sensitization did not change the number of TCRs with a frequency above 1 in 1000, and there was no evidence of changes in global repertoire structure.

Libraries were prepared through RACE. Data came from a NextSeq 500. During library preparation, unique molecular identifiers were attached to individual cDNA molecules so that TCRs could be counted quantitatively and reproducibly. Both TCR alpha and TCR beta chains were sequenced from each blood RNA sample. The published analysis was carried out like this. Samples had a median of approximately 93,000 TCRs, with a range from about 20,000 to 690,600. V, J and CDR3 annotation of the TCR reads was performed with the Decombinator software suite. To make PS versus PT1 abundance plots, every sample was subsampled to the same number of TCRs (28,000). Expanded TCRs were defined as absent before sensitization and observed at least eight times at the 2-week time point. In-frame beta chains were kept once TCRdb had trimmed the public reads at Q25 with fastp and called clones with MiXCR. Rows are combined by CDR3 protein, so each entry shows the most common genes and DNA. It is TCRdb's table, rather than the study itself, that gives the V and J calls and clone size. The sample table holds more than 300,000 distinct CDR3 sequences, of which around 5.5% were seen once. The ten largest clonotypes hold 2.6% of the sample.

The meaning of the sample's time point label: pre-sensitization, week 0. The treatment or condition label here, explained by the study, means: therapeutic diphenylcyclopropenone sensitization with weekly scalp DPC. At every patch-test visit, the blood draw took place before the patch test was put on. To be eligible, patients had to be aged 18 to 70, diagnosed with alopecia and judged suitable for DPC therapy, while pregnant patients were excluded. Total RNA was extracted from unfractionated whole blood that had been collected in Tempus Blood RNA tubes. The material was whole blood, obtained in connection with sensitization to the hapten diphenylcyclopropenone (DPC). The receptor was isolated from a woman aged 50 to 60 with alopecia areata. Some clones in this sample may be carry-over from other donors' samples.

The CDR3 reads as follows: CSALTSGSVSEQFF. The DNA sequence is TGCAGTGCCTTGACTAGCGGGAGTGTGAGTGAGCAGTTCTTC. Recombination joined TRBV20-1 with TRBJ2-1, and TRBD2 matches 12 of the central bases. Trimming removed 6 bases from V and 9 bases from J; the gene matches leave 9 bases unexplained. Counted from cysteine to phenylalanine, this CDR3 has 14 amino acids. Of all the DNA, just the CDR3 is kept, 42 bases in frame from base 1. Per the germline V gene (reference sequence), DFQATT is the CDR1 and SNEGSKA is the CDR2.